This T cell receptor (beta chain) emerged from a study of blood T cell repertoires in COVID-19. In the study overall: COVID-19 samples collected from the United States, Italy and Spain covered acute and convalescent phases. PBMCs, B-cell-depleted T cells, or T cells were the source of the cDNA or gDNA that made up the material.

Per the original methods: The assay estimated nucleated cells by amplifying reference gene primers. Repertoires were generated with immunoSEQ multiplex PCR, while TCRdb's copy carries only in-frame clones and drops some. V, J and clone size were drawn from that table, and D and trimming were deduced from the DNA. The sample has 220,000 or so clones; about 88% are singletons. Material for sequencing was peripheral blood. The clonotype originates from a woman aged 45 to 65 with COVID-19, enrolled during active disease.

This chain's CDR3 is CASSLIYTGGYTF. The DNA for the CDR3 is TGTGCCAGCAGCCTCATCTATACGGGGGGCTACACCTTC. The chain recombines TRBV3-1 (or the pseudogene TRBV3-2) with TRBJ1-2, with no clear D. Trimming removed 4 bases at V and 8 bases at J, with 14 bases between. This CDR3 has 13 amino acids. Germline-derived CDR1 and CDR2 are LGHDT and YNNKEL (reference sequence).